Sequencing of this T cell receptor beta chain was carried out in a study of a mutant IDH1 vaccine in newly diagnosed glioma. Study overall: Patients got their first vaccination 4-6 weeks after radiotherapy alone, or with temozolomide cycles. Treatment recipients were approximately 60% male and roughly 38% female, and their mean age was around 37 years. Patients' prior therapy spanned radiotherapy, temozolomide, or both; most underwent both.

Time point here: week 23, last vaccination. Doses of 300 ug of mutant IDH1 20-mer peptide were given with topical imiquimod. This table comes from immunoSEQ multiplex PCR, and its TCRdb copy is limited to in-frame clones, with some not included. The data hold about 67,000 clones, with approximately 87% observed a single time. With respect to this clone: Its specificity is not known.

Study conclusions and caveats: Patients mounted vaccine-induced immune responses in 93.3% of cases.

The CDR3 is 13 residues long. Trimming took 3 bases from V and 7 from J; bases not matched to a gene: 3. Germline lookup yields CDR1 KGHSH and CDR2 LQKENI. This clonotype was obtained from a man younger than 30 with glioma. The chain carries TRBV18 and TRBJ1-5, with 7 bases lining up with TRBD1. This specimen was PBMCs, taken from a glioma patient whose treatment included an IDH1 peptide vaccine. CDR3 bases: TGTGCCAGCTCACCGCAGGGGGAACAGCCCCAGCATTTT. This encodes CASSPQGEQPQHF.